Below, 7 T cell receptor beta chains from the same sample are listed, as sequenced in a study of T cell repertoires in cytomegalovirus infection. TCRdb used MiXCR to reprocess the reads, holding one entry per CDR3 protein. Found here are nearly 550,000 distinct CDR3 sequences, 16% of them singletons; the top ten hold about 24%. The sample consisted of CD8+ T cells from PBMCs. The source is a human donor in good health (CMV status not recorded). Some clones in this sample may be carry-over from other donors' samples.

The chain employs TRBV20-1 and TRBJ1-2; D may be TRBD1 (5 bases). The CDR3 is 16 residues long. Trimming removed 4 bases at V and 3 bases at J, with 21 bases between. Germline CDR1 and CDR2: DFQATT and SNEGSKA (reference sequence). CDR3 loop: CSAINPGTLADYGYTF. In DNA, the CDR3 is TGCAGTGCTATAAACCCCGGGACGCTGGCTGACTATGGCTACACCTTC.

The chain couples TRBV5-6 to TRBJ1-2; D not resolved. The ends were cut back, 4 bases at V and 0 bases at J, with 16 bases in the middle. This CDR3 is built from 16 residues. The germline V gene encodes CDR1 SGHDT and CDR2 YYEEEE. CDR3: CASSPGNPDPNYGYTF. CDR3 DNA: TGTGCCAGCAGCCCGGGTAACCCCGACCCTAACTATGGCTACACCTTC.

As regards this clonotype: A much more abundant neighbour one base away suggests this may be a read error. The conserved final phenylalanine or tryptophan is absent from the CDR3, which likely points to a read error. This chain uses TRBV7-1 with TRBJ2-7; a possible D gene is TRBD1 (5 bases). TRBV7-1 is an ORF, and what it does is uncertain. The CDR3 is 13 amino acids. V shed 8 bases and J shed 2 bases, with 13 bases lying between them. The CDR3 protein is CASLGRNPYEQYL. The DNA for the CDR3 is TGTGCCAGCTTGGGGCGAAACCCCTACGAGCAGTACTTA.

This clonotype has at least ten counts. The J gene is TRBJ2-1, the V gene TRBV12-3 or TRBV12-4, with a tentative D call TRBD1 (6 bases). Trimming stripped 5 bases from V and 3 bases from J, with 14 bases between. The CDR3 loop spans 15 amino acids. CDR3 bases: TGTGCCAGCAGTGGACAGAATTATGTCTACAATGAGCAGTTCTTC. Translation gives CASSGQNYVYNEQFF.

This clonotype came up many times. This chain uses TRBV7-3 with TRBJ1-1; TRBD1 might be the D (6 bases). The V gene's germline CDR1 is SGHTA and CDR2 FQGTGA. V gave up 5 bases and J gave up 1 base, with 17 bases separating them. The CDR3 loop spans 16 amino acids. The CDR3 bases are TGTGCCAGCAGCCCTTACTTGGGGGCCAAGAACACTGAAGCTTTCTTT. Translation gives CASSPYLGAKNTEAFF.

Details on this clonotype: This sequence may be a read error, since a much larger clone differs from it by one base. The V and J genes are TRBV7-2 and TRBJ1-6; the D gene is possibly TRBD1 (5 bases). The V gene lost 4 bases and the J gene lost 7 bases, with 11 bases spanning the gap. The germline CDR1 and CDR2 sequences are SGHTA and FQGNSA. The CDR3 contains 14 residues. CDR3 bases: TGTGCCAGCAGCTCTCGGGGGTGCAATTCACCCCTCCACTTT. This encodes CASSSRGCNSPLHF. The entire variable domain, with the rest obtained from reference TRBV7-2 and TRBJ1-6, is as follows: GAGVSQSPSNKVTEKGKDVELRCDPISGHTALYWYRQSLGQGLEFLIYFQGNSAPDKSGLPSDRFSAERTGGSVSTLTIQRTQQEDSAVYLCASSSRGCNSPLHFGNGTRLTVT.

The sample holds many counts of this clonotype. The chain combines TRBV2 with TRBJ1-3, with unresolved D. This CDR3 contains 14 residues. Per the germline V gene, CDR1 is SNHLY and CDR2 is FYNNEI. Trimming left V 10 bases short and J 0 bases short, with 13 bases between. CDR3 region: CATARNFSGNTIYF. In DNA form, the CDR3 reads TGTGCCACCGCCCGGAACTTCTCTGGAAACACCATATATTTT.